This T cell receptor (beta chain) was recorded in a study of T cells in Graves' hyperthyroidism and ophthalmopathy. Amplified TCR beta CDR3 regions derived from RNA transcripts. The HTBI primer set drove a first-round RT-PCR of the TCR CDR3. TCRdb independently ran MiXCR on the multiplex PCR reads; one entry per CDR3 protein. The sample carries 300,000 to 450,000 distinct CDR3 sequences, 20% to 25% recorded once. Germline V gene lookup returns CDR1 DFQATT and CDR2 SNEGSKA (reference sequence). V gave up 5 bases and J gave up 0 bases, with 10 bases separating them. This CDR3 comprises 13 residues. Sequenced: blood. The rearrangement links TRBV20-1 to TRBJ1-2; no clear D gene. The origin of this receptor is a man aged 45-65 years with Graves' hyperthyroidism. DNA for the CDR3: TGCAGTGCTGCAGATACCTCTAACTATGGCTACACCTTC. Translation gives CSAADTSNYGYTF.